A single sample is the source of the 19 T cell receptor beta chains below, sequenced in a study of blood T cell repertoires in COVID-19. Assay used: immunoSEQ multiplex PCR; TCRdb lists only in-frame clones, some missing. The sample includes 450,000 or so clones, approximately 89% of them seen just once. Sequences were obtained from peripheral blood. Receptors originate from a woman between 40 and 50 years old with COVID-19, enrolled during active disease.

V usage is TRBV6-6 and J usage is TRBJ1-1, with 8 positions matching TRBD1. The CDR3 contains 14 residues. Per germline, CDR1 MNHNY and CDR2 SVGAGI (reference sequence). Trimming cost V 5 bases and J 3 bases; bases outside gene matches: 5. CDR3 DNA sequence: TGTGCCAGCAGTCCACAGGGGGACTACACTGAAGCTTTCTTT. Protein sequence: CASSPQGDYTEAFF.

This clone was counted a few times. The chain joins TRBV4-3 to TRBJ1-1; no firm D call. The CDR3 contains 16 residues. CDR1 and CDR2 (germline): LGHNA, YSLEER. Trimming stripped 0 bases from V and 1 base from J, with 12 bases between. CDR3 in amino acids: CASSQDWNEGNTEAFF. The CDR3 bases are TGCGCCAGCAGCCAAGATTGGAACGAGGGGAACACTGAAGCTTTCTTT.

The chain is built from TRBV9 and TRBJ2-1, with 10 nucleotides matching TRBD1. Germline V gene sequence: CDR1 SGDLS, CDR2 YYNGEE. Unmatched junction bases numbered 7, after V lost 0 bases and J lost 7 bases. The CDR3 extends over 16 amino acids. In DNA form, the CDR3 reads TGTGCCAGCAGCGTAGTCCGCCTGGGACAGGGGAATGAGCAGTTCTTC. It translates to CASSVVRLGQGNEQFF.

V gene TRBV6-1 combines with J gene TRBJ2-7; 8 nucleotides match TRBD1. There are 14 residues in the CDR3. The junction had 5 bases not matched to a gene; V was cut back by 0 bases and J by 7 bases. Germline loops: CDR1 MNHNS, CDR2 SASEGT. CDR3 loop: CASSEAGDRPEQYF. CDR3 DNA sequence: TGTGCCAGCAGTGAAGCGGGGGACAGGCCTGAGCAGTACTTC.

The chain links TRBV4-2 to TRBJ2-3, with a weak D call TRBD1 (6 bases). V gave up 2 bases and J gave up 0 bases, with 9 bases separating them. Looked up from germline, CDR1 is LGHNA and CDR2 is YNFKEQ. The CDR3 is 15 residues long. The CDR3 region has the DNA TGTGCCAGCAGCCAATCTCAGGGGAGCACAGATACGCAGTATTTT. Translated: CASSQSQGSTDTQYF.

The chain uses TRBV9 and TRBJ1-2; D gene unclear. The CDR3 length is 14 residues. V was shortened by 0 bases and J by 7 bases, with 13 bases between the two germline ends. Looked up from germline, CDR1 is SGDLS and CDR2 is YYNGEE. The CDR3: CASSVVSSGSGYTF. The CDR3 region has the DNA TGTGCCAGCAGCGTAGTGTCGTCGGGGAGTGGCTACACCTTC.

This chain joins TRBV28 and TRBJ1-2; D not certain. This CDR3 comprises 14 residues. Trimming stripped 6 bases from V and 7 bases from J, with 18 bases between. Germline V lookup: CDR1 MDHEN, CDR2 SYDVKM. CDR3 residues: CASSSTVPRRGYTF. DNA of the CDR3: TGTGCCAGCAGCAGTACCGTCCCCCGTCGTGGCTACACCTTC.

The chain has TRBV5-8 and TRBJ1-2; 8 bases are a match to TRBD1. The germline V gene encodes CDR1 SGHTS and CDR2 YDEGEE. This CDR3 spans 15 amino acids. After removal of 6 bases from V and 0 bases from J, the junction contained 7 bases not matched to a gene. CDR3 sequence reads: CASIWRTGTNYGYTF. In nucleotides, the CDR3 is TGTGCCAGCATATGGCGGACAGGGACTAACTATGGCTACACCTTC.

Only one count was recorded for this clone. The rearrangement uses TRBV7-2 and TRBJ1-1; D is possibly TRBD1 (5 bases). The CDR3 loop spans 14 amino acids. CDR1 SGHTA and CDR2 FQGNSA come from the germline V gene. V lost 5 bases and J 2 bases, leaving 12 bases between the germline ends. CDR3 sequence reads: CASSAGLPNTEAFF. In DNA form, the CDR3 reads TGTGCCAGCAGCGCGGGACTCCCAAACACTGAAGCTTTCTTT.

Regarding this clone: The junction differs from germline at one of its ends, possibly a read error. The sample contains more than one DNA sequence encoding this CDR3. The gene calls are TRBV3-1 (or the pseudogene TRBV3-2) and TRBJ2-7, with D hard to call. This CDR3 contains 12 residues. Germline V gives CDR1 LGHDT, CDR2 YNNKEL (reference sequence). CDR3 residues: CASSPRTYEQYF. CDR3 bases: TGCGCCAGCAGCCCGCGAACCTACGAGCAGTACTTC.

The CDR3 nucleotides are TGTGCCAGCAGCCAAGAGCTAGGGACAGGGAATGAAAAACTGTTTTTT. It translates to CASSQELGTGNEKLFF. The chain couples TRBV4-2 to TRBJ1-4, with 9 nucleotides matching TRBD1. The CDR3 totals 16 residues. Trimming removed 0 bases from V and 5 bases from J; junction bases left unmatched: 4. Germline values: CDR1 LGHNA, CDR2 YNFKEQ.

This rearrangement joins TRBV6-6 to TRBJ1-3, with D hard to call. Trimming removed 2 bases from V and 8 bases from J, with 7 bases in between. The CDR3 runs to 12 residues. Germline V gene sequence: CDR1 MNHNY, CDR2 SVGAGI (reference sequence). CDR3 in DNA: TGTGCCAGCAGTTACCTCGTTGACACCATATATTTT. The encoded protein is CASSYLVDTIYF.

The chain uses TRBV27 and TRBJ2-1; D remains ambiguous. The CDR3 consists of 13 residues. The germline gives CDR1 MNHEY, CDR2 SMNVEV (reference sequence). Trimming shortened V by 5 bases and J by 8 bases, and 13 bases separated the two germline ends. In DNA form, the CDR3 reads TGTGCCAGCAGTGAATTAGCCGGTCATGAGCAGTTCTTC. Its translation: CASSELAGHEQFF.

V and J are TRBV27 and TRBJ2-3; 7 bases are shared with TRBD2. Germline CDR1 MNHEY, CDR2 SMNVEV (reference sequence). The CDR3 runs 17 residues. The J segment lost 3 bases and the V segment lost 3 bases, leaving 12 bases of the junction unmatched. In DNA, the CDR3 is TGTGCCAGCAGTTTGACCAGCGGGACCTCCGGTACAGATACGCAGTATTTT. It specifies CASSLTSGTSGTDTQYF.

The rearrangement uses TRBV19 and TRBJ2-2, with a tentative D call TRBD1 (6 bases). The CDR3 spans 13 residues. V was trimmed by 5 bases and J by 5 bases, leaving 9 bases between them. Germline V lookup: CDR1 LNHDA, CDR2 SQIVND (reference sequence). The CDR3 DNA reads TGTGCCAGTAGTGTCAGGGGTACCGGGGAGCTGTTTTTT. This sequence encodes CASSVRGTGELFF.

The chain combines TRBV27 with TRBJ1-2; TRBD1 matches at 8 bases. CDR1 is MNHEY, CDR2 SMNVEV, per germline (reference sequence). The length of the CDR3 is 17 residues. V shed 6 bases and J 0 bases; nucleotides not matched to a gene: 12. In DNA, the CDR3 is TGTGCCAGCAGCATGGCACAGGGGGTCCCTTCTAACTATGGCTACACCTTC. Amino acid sequence: CASSMAQGVPSNYGYTF.

CDR3 residues: CASSPWKGQGEKLFF. DNA of the CDR3: TGTGCCAGCAGCCCGTGGAAGGGACAGGGCGAAAAACTGTTTTTT. The V and J genes are TRBV9 and TRBJ1-4; the match to TRBD1 covers 9 bases. V shed 4 bases, J shed 8 bases, and the junction held 9 bases outside the gene matches. The CDR3 covers 15 residues. CDR1 SGDLS and CDR2 YYNGEE come from the germline V gene.

V and J are TRBV21-1 and TRBJ1-5; TRBD1 is the table's D call and was not checked against the DNA. TRBV21-1 is a pseudogene. The CDR3 covers 17 residues. The CDR3 DNA reads as TGTGCCAGCAGCAAATCGGGGACAGGGTGTATTTGTCAGCCCCAGCATTTT. Translating it yields CASSKSGTGCICQPQHF.

The J gene is TRBJ2-7, the V gene TRBV12-3 or TRBV12-4; 7 nucleotides match TRBD2. This CDR3 is built from 12 residues. V shed 6 bases and J 7 bases; nucleotides not matched to a gene: 6. The CDR3 loop reads CASSKREGEQYF. CDR3 nucleotide sequence: TGTGCCAGCAGCAAAAGGGAGGGGGAGCAGTACTTC.